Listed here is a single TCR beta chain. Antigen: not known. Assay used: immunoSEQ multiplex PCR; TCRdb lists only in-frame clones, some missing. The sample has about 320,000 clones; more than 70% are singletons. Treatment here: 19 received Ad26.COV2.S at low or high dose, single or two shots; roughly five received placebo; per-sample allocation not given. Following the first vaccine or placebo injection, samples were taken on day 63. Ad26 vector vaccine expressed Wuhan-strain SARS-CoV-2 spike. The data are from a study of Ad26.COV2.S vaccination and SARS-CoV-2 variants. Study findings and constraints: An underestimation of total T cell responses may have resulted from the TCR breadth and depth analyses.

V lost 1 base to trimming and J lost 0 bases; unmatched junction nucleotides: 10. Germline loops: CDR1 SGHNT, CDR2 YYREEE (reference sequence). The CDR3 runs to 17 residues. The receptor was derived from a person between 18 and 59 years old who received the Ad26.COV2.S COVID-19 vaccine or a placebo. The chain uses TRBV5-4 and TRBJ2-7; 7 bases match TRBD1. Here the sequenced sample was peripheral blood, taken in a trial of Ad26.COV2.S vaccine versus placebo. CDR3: CASSLYSIGTVSYEQYF. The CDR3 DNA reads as TGTGCCAGCAGCTTGTACAGTATTGGGACAGTCTCCTACGAGCAGTACTTC.